The clone carrying this T cell receptor (beta chain) has more than one count but fewer than ten. Antigen: not known. Assay used: immunoSEQ multiplex PCR; TCRdb lists only in-frame clones, some missing. Among hundreds of thousands of clones, approximately 79% were seen once, and the ten largest hold 1.5% to 2%. The CDR3 contains 18 residues. Germline V gene sequence: CDR1 LNHNV, CDR2 YYDKDF (reference sequence). V dropped 0 bases and J dropped 4 bases, with 18 bases sitting between them. This record comes from a study of shared clonotypes between healthy human individuals. As for the study in general: Donors had three CD4 naive, three CD4 memory, two CD8 naive and one CD8 memory plate apiece. Whole-study results and caveats: Generation probabilities of non-shared clonotypes were lower (relative to those shared by all four donors).

The V and J genes are TRBV15 and TRBJ1-4, with D possibly being TRBD1 (6 bases). This sequence was found in a woman aged 25 to 39 in good health. Input material: memory CD4+ T cells sorted from blood. Subset here: CD45RA-negative fraction. The CDR3 DNA reads TGTGCCACCAGCAGAGATCAATGGATAGGGGGGGTTAATGAAAAACTGTTTTTT. It translates to CATSRDQWIGGVNEKLFF.